A selection of T cell receptor beta chains follows, all from one sample in a study of PD-1 blockade in classical Hodgkin lymphoma. Clones were sequenced by immunoSEQ multiplex PCR, and TCRdb holds only the in-frame ones, with some missing. The table includes tens of thousands of clones, roughly 72% detected once. Sequencing used peripheral blood mononuclear cells (PBMCs), obtained at baseline. The receptors stem from a human donor with classical Hodgkin lymphoma. CDR3s include the opening cysteine and the closing phenylalanine or tryptophan. Fields, in order: J gene, V gene, D gene, clone size, CDR3 DNA, CDR3 protein. D genes are given only for firm matches. Size is omitted from some rows. Given values are once, few, many or a class for expanded clones.

>TRBJ2-7|TRBV28|TRBD1|once
TGTGCCAGCGGGGGACAGGGGGCGAACGAGCAGTACTTC
CASGGQGANEQYF
>TRBJ1-3|TRBV5-1|TRBD1|NA
TGCGCCAGCAGGGGACAGGGCAGGGCTGGAAACACCATATATTTT
CASRGQGRAGNTIYF
>TRBJ2-7|TRBV7-8|NA|NA
TGTGCCAGCAGCTTAATTCAGGGCCAGATCGACCCGACCTACGAGCAGTACTTC
CASSLIQGQIDPTYEQYF
>TRBJ1-5|TRBV6-1|TRBD1|NA
TGTGCCAGCAGTGTTTTCGGGACAGAGCATCAGCCCCAGCATTTT
CASSVFGTEHQPQHF
>TRBJ2-3|TRBV9|NA|NA
TGTGCCAGCAGTACAGGGGAGGTCACAGATACGCAGTATTTT
CASSTGEVTDTQYF
>TRBJ2-7|TRBV2|TRBD1|NA
TGTGCCAGCAGCAGACAGGGGTTAAACGAGCAGTACTTC
CASSRQGLNEQYF
>TRBJ1-5|TRBV4-3|NA|NA
TGCGCCAGCAGCCCCGGACACGAAAGCAATCAGCCCCAGCATTTT
CASSPGHESNQPQHF
>TRBJ1-2|TRBV7-9|TRBD1|NA
TGTGCCAGCAGCTTAACAGGGGGCGCACGGGGCTACACCTTC
CASSLTGGARGYTF
>TRBJ2-5|TRBV7-9|NA|NA
TGTGCCAGCAGCTTAGCGGGGCAGGGAGCGGAGACCCAGTACTTC
CASSLAGQGAETQYF
>TRBJ2-7|TRBV7-9|TRBD2|NA
TGTGCCAGCAGCAGACTAGCGGGGCCCTACGAGCAGTACTTC
CASSRLAGPYEQYF
>TRBJ1-5|TRBV18|NA|few
TGTGCCAGCTCACCACCCGGCGACGGGCCCCAGCATTTT
CASSPPGDGPQHF
>TRBJ2-7|TRBV15|NA|NA
TGTGCCACCAGCAGAGAGCCACAGGAATCCTACGAGCAGTACTTC
CATSREPQESYEQYF
>TRBJ1-2|TRBV7-8|NA|NA
TGTGCCAGCAGCTTAGATGGGGGCAGGATCCGTGGCTACACCTTC
CASSLDGGRIRGYTF
>TRBJ2-4|TRBV4-3|NA|NA
TGCGCCAGCAGCCAATGGCAGATTCTAGCCAAAAACATTCAGTACTTC
CASSQWQILAKNIQYF
>TRBJ2-7|TRBV7-2|NA|NA
TGTGCCAGCAGTTCCAGGGAGAGGCGGGAGCAGTACTTC
CASSSRERREQYF
>TRBJ2-2|TRBV30|NA|NA
TGTGCCTGGAGCGTCCCCAGGGGTTACACCGGGGAGCTGTTTTTT
CAWSVPRGYTGELFF
>TRBJ1-1|TRBV7-2|TRBD1|hyperexpanded
TGTGCCAGCAGCTTAGGAAACGATGGACAGGGTGGAAACACTGAAGCTTTCTTT
CASSLGNDGQGGNTEAFF
>TRBJ1-4|TRBV7-6|NA|few
TGTGCCAGCAGCTCTAGTTACTCCCACTTTCCTGAAAAACTGTTTTTT
CASSSSYSHFPEKLFF
>TRBJ2-1|TRBV18|TRBD1|NA
TGTGCCAGCTCACAGGGACAGCGATACAATGAGCAGTTCTTC
CASSQGQRYNEQFF
>TRBJ1-1|TRBV30|TRBD1|NA
TGTGCCTGGAGGGGACAGTTGAACACTGAAGCTTTCTTT
CAWRGQLNTEAFF
>TRBJ2-7|TRBV7-6|NA|NA
TGTGCCAGCAGCTTAAGTTTGAGAGGACAGAGTCCATACGAGCAGTACTTC
CASSLSLRGQSPYEQYF
>TRBJ1-4|TRBV19|TRBD1|NA
TGTGCCAGTAGTACCTGGACAGGTGGGACCCTTCATGAAAAACTGTTTTTT
CASSTWTGGTLHEKLFF
>TRBJ2-3|TRBV18|TRBD2|NA
TGTGCCAGCTCACCGACGGGGGGGCCGACAGATACGCAGTATTTT
CASSPTGGPTDTQYF
>TRBJ1-1|TRBV6-1|NA|NA
TGTGCCAGCAGTGAATCGGTGTTGGTTGGGACTGAAGCTTTCTTT
CASSESVLVGTEAFF
>TRBJ2-7|TRBV5-1|NA|NA
TGCGCCAGCAGCTTTAATATCGGGGGCTACGAGCAGTACTTC
CASSFNIGGYEQYF
>TRBJ1-5|TRBV27|NA|NA
TGTGCCAGCAGTTTCAGCAGCAATCAGCCCCAGCATTTT
CASSFSSNQPQHF
>TRBJ2-7|TRBV27|NA|once
TGTGCCAGCAGCCCCCCAGGCTCGGGTGAGCAGTACTTC
CASSPPGSGEQYF
>TRBJ2-5|TRBV7-2|NA|NA
TGTGCCAGCAGCCGTACCTACCAAGAGACCCAGTACTTC
CASSRTYQETQYF
>TRBJ1-2|TRBV7-9|TRBD1|once
TGTGCCAGCAGCTTAGTGGGACAGGGGCCCTATGGCTACACCTTC
CASSLVGQGPYGYTF
>TRBJ1-2|TRBV7-2|NA|few
TGTGCCAGCAGCTTAGCCCGAGATGGCTACACCTTC
CASSLARDGYTF
>TRBJ2-7|TRBV28|NA|NA
TGTGCCCACGGAGGAGGGGGCCCCAACGAGCAGTACTTC
CAHGGGGPNEQYF
>TRBJ1-4|TRBV9|NA|NA
TGTGCCAGCAGCCCAGTCTCCGGGAGTGAAAAACTGTTTTTT
CASSPVSGSEKLFF
>TRBJ2-1|TRBV13|TRBD2|NA
TGTGCCAGCAGCATGGGACTAGCGGGAGGCTCGGTCTACAATGAGCAGTTCTTC
CASSMGLAGGSVYNEQFF
>TRBJ1-2|TRBV30|NA|NA
TGTGCCTGGGGAAGACAGTCCTATGGCTACACCTTC
CAWGRQSYGYTF
>TRBJ2-5|TRBV12-5|NA|NA
TGTGCTAGTGGTCCCCAGGACGGTTCTAGGACCCAGTACTTC
CASGPQDGSRTQYF
>TRBJ1-4|TRBV28|TRBD1|few
TGTGCCAGCAGTTTACGTCAGGGGGCGGGAAAACTGTTTTTT
CASSLRQGAGKLFF
>TRBJ2-1|TRBV7-9|TRBD1|NA
TGTGCCAGCAGCACGGACAGGGCCCCAACCAATGAGCAGTTCTTC
CASSTDRAPTNEQFF
>TRBJ2-2|TRBV19|NA|NA
TGTGCCAGTAGTATAGCGGCATCGAACACCGGGGAGCTGTTTTTT
CASSIAASNTGELFF
>TRBJ2-2|TRBV9|NA|NA
TGTGCCAGCAGCGTAGTGGTGGGAAACACCGGGGAGCTGTTTTTT
CASSVVVGNTGELFF
>TRBJ2-7|TRBV7-2|NA|NA
TGTGCCAGCAGCTTAGTTCTGGGCTCCTACGAGCAGTACTTC
CASSLVLGSYEQYF
>TRBJ1-4|TRBV10-2|NA|NA
TGCGCCAGCAAGACTAGGGGTGCAACTAATGAAAAACTGTTTTTT
CASKTRGATNEKLFF